The 23 T cell receptor beta chains below come from one sample, sequenced in a study of beta chain features in type 1 diabetes. Study-wide results and caveats: Shorter TCRB CDR3s, moderately but significantly so, were found in Type 1 diabetes patients in all four CD4+ subsets.

These receptors are not linked to any known antigen. The study reverse transcribed the entire isolated RNA, so it sequenced expressed TCRB transcripts. Profiled with immunoSEQ multiplex PCR; TCRdb holds only in-frame clones, not every one. The sample consists of 300,000 to 450,000 clones, 9.6% of them appearing once. Specimen: central memory CD4+ T cells from blood. These receptors originate from a man younger than 45 with type 1 diabetes.

The genes are TRBV5-4 and TRBJ2-7; 8 nucleotides line up with TRBD1. V trimming: 4 bases; J trimming: 1 base; junction bases outside the gene matches: 4. The V gene's germline CDR1 is SGHNT and CDR2 YYREEE (reference sequence). The CDR3 totals 14 residues. The CDR3 DNA sequence: TGTGCCAGCAGCCCCCGGGACAGGTCCTACGAGCAGTACTTC. It is translated as CASSPRDRSYEQYF.

The chain joins TRBV29-1 to TRBJ1-2; 9 bases match TRBD1. From germline, CDR1 is SQVTM and CDR2 ANQGSEA. The CDR3 runs to 13 residues. The J segment lost 8 bases and the V segment lost 3 bases, leaving 7 bases of the junction unmatched. CDR3 sequence reads: CSVDVQGAVGYTF. The DNA of the CDR3 is TGCAGCGTTGATGTACAGGGGGCAGTCGGCTACACCTTC.

The chain combines TRBV29-1 with TRBJ2-5; 8 nucleotides agree with TRBD1. V was clipped by 6 bases and J by 4 bases; unmatched bases: 7. The germline gives CDR1 SQVTM, CDR2 ANQGSEA. The CDR3 runs 13 residues. CDR3 amino acids: CSVLYGQGETQYF. CDR3 sequence (DNA): TGCAGCGTCCTGTACGGACAGGGAGAGACCCAGTACTTC.

This clone was recorded many times. The gene calls are TRBV10-3 and TRBJ2-2; 10 positions match TRBD2. Per germline, CDR1 ENHRY and CDR2 SYGVKD. The CDR3 consists of 16 residues. Trimming took 2 bases from V and 6 from J; bases not matched to a gene: 6. CDR3 residues: CAISEELAGGPGELFF. CDR3 nucleotides: TGTGCCATCAGTGAGGAGTTAGCGGGAGGACCCGGGGAGCTGTTTTTT.

This chain connects TRBV28 to TRBJ2-1; D possibly corresponds to TRBD2 (6 bases). The germline CDR1 and CDR2 sequences are MDHEN and SYDVKM. The ends were cut back, 6 bases at V and 8 bases at J, with 11 bases in the middle. The CDR3 spans 12 residues. CDR3 residues: CASSELAHEQFF. In DNA, the CDR3 is TGTGCCAGCAGCGAACTAGCCCATGAGCAGTTCTTC.

The V gene is TRBV27, the J gene TRBJ2-7; 16 bases match TRBD2. Germline CDR1 reads MNHEY; CDR2 reads SMNVEV (reference sequence). After removal of 7 bases from V and 4 bases from J, the junction contained 4 bases not matched to a gene. The CDR3 contains 15 residues. DNA for the CDR3: TGTGCCAGCACCCCGGGACTAGCGGGAGGGTACGAGCAGTACTTC. Translation gives CASTPGLAGGYEQYF.

V usage is TRBV28 and J usage is TRBJ2-3; TRBD1 aligns across 8 bases. The CDR3 totals 16 residues. V was pared by 6 bases and J by 6 bases, with 14 bases of the junction left unmatched. Germline CDR1 is MDHEN and CDR2 is SYDVKM. CDR3 nucleotide sequence: TGTGCCAGCAGGCCTCTCGGACAGGGTATAGGGGATACGCAGTATTTT. This sequence encodes CASRPLGQGIGDTQYF.

This clone was detected only a few times. The rearrangement uses TRBV28 and TRBJ2-7; no definite D call. Between the trimmed V and J ends, which lost 3 bases and 5 bases, there was a span of 11 bases. The CDR3 length is 13 residues. The germline CDR1 and CDR2 sequences are MDHEN and SYDVKM. The CDR3: CASSLSGVHEQYF. DNA of the CDR3: TGTGCCAGCAGTTTGAGTGGGGTACACGAGCAGTACTTC.

This clone was found a few times. The chain has TRBV6-1 and TRBJ2-5, with D perhaps given as TRBD1 or TRBD2 (5 bases each). The CDR3 spans 14 residues. Germline loops: CDR1 MNHNS, CDR2 SASEGT. The V end was cut by 7 bases, the J end by 9 bases, with 21 bases between. The CDR3 loop is CASIPGTAVKAQYF. CDR3 nucleotide sequence: TGTGCCAGCATTCCAGGGACCGCCGTTAAGGCCCAGTACTTC.

The rearrangement uses TRBV9 and TRBJ1-5; D is undetermined. Germline CDR1 SGDLS, CDR2 YYNGEE. The CDR3 extends over 14 amino acids. The V end lost 0 bases, the J end lost 5 bases, and 9 bases lay between the germline ends. DNA of the CDR3: TGTGCCAGCAGCGTAGCCCCGAGAGATCAGCCCCAGCATTTT. Translated: CASSVAPRDQPQHF.

This clone has just a few counts. The chain joins TRBV29-1 to TRBJ2-3; 8 nucleotides agree with TRBD1. CDR1 SQVTM and CDR2 ANQGSEA come from the germline V gene. The CDR3 consists of 15 residues. The trim removed 1 base at V and 1 base at J, leaving 4 bases unmatched. This chain's CDR3 is CSVEGEQGGTDTQYF. The CDR3 DNA sequence: TGCAGCGTTGAAGGGGAACAGGGGGGCACAGATACGCAGTATTTT.

V is TRBV27 and J is TRBJ2-3; TRBD2 matches at 7 bases. Trimming took 2 bases from V and 7 from J; bases not matched to a gene: 9. The CDR3 runs to 15 residues. Per the germline V gene, CDR1 is MNHEY and CDR2 is SMNVEV (reference sequence). The CDR3 region has the DNA TGTGCCAGCAGTTTACGGGCGGGAGAGGGTAATACGCAGTATTTT. This sequence encodes CASSLRAGEGNTQYF.

This clone has more than one count but fewer than ten. The chain couples TRBV5-1 to TRBJ2-2; D possibly corresponds to TRBD2 (5 bases). The germline gives CDR1 SGHRS, CDR2 YFSETQ. This CDR3 has 15 amino acids. With 1 base removed from V and 4 bases from J, the gap between germline ends came to 11 bases. CDR3 coding DNA: TGCGCCAGCAGCTTGATTGAGGGCGGCACCGGGGAGCTGTTTTTT. This encodes CASSLIEGGTGELFF.

This rearrangement joins TRBV7-2 to TRBJ2-5, with D possibly TRBD1 on 6 matching bases. With the DNA end fitting TRBJ2-7 better, the J assignment may be wrong. The CDR3 runs 16 residues. Germline values: CDR1 SGHTA, CDR2 FQGNSA. The DNA of the CDR3 is TGTGCCAGCAGCTTAGATCTCCTGCAGGGGATGGGCGAGCAGTACTTC. Its protein is CASSLDLLQGMGEQYF.

The chain recombines TRBV29-1 with TRBJ2-3, with D perhaps matching TRBD2 (6 bases). The CDR3 has 15 amino acids. Trimming shortened V by 6 bases and J by 8 bases, and 24 bases separated the two germline ends. Germline values: CDR1 SQVTM, CDR2 ANQGSEA. The CDR3 is CSVLLGGAQTGTQYF. The CDR3 DNA reads TGCAGCGTCCTACTGGGCGGGGCTCAAACGGGTACGCAGTATTTT.

This clone occurred a few times. V and J are TRBV30 and TRBJ2-7; tentative D call: TRBD1 (6 bases). Germline V gives CDR1 GTSNPN, CDR2 SVGIG (reference sequence). The V end lost 3 bases, the J end lost 3 bases, and 12 bases lay between the germline ends. This CDR3 contains 13 residues. The CDR3 DNA reads as TGTGCCTGGAGGATGGACAGCCTCTACGAGCAGTACTTC. Translation gives CAWRMDSLYEQYF.

The rearrangement uses TRBV5-1 and TRBJ2-3; unclear D gene. The CDR3 loop spans 13 amino acids. Trimming shortened V by 0 bases and J by 2 bases, and 4 bases separated the two germline ends. The germline CDR1 and CDR2 sequences are SGHRS and YFSETQ. CDR3 bases: TGCGCCAGCAGCTTGGGCTTCACAGATACGCAGTATTTT. It specifies CASSLGFTDTQYF.

A few counts support this clone. The rearrangement uses TRBV7-9 and TRBJ1-1; TRBD1 might be the D (6 bases). CDR1 and CDR2 (germline): SEHNR, FQNEAQ (reference sequence). This CDR3 comprises 16 residues. V was cut by 7 bases and J by 5 bases, with 23 bases left in between. CDR3: CASILQGGRLMTEAFF. As DNA, the CDR3 is TGTGCCAGCATCCTACAGGGAGGGCGTTTAATGACTGAAGCTTTCTTT.

This clone was found a few times. The rearrangement uses TRBV30 and TRBJ2-1; TRBD1 matches at 10 bases. Germline lookup yields CDR1 GTSNPN and CDR2 SVGIG (reference sequence). The V gene end was trimmed by 0 bases and the J gene end by 6 bases; junction bases not matched to a gene: 5. This CDR3 has 15 amino acids. For the CDR3, the DNA is TGTGCCTGGAGTGTACGTGGGACAGGGGCCAATGAGCAGTTCTTC. Its translation is CAWSVRGTGANEQFF.

This rearrangement joins TRBV7-6 to TRBJ2-2; 8 bases fit TRBD2. The CDR3 has 16 amino acids. Per the germline V gene, CDR1 is SGHVS and CDR2 is FNYEAQ. The V gene end was trimmed by 5 bases and the J gene end by 5 bases; junction bases not matched to a gene: 10. The chain's CDR3 is CASSPGTGGPTGELFF. The CDR3 region has the DNA TGTGCCAGCAGCCCCGGGACGGGAGGGCCTACCGGGGAGCTGTTTTTT.

The rearrangement uses TRBV15 and TRBJ1-2; no firm D call. The V end lost 0 bases, the J end lost 9 bases, and 8 bases lay between the germline ends. CDR1 and CDR2 from the germline V gene are LNHNV and YYDKDF (reference sequence). This CDR3 has 12 residues. CDR3 sequence: CATSRDLGSYTF. The CDR3 DNA is TGTGCCACCAGCAGAGATCTGGGCAGCTACACCTTC.

V gene TRBV9 combines with J gene TRBJ2-7; possibly TRBD2 for D (5 bases). This CDR3 has 16 amino acids. Looked up from germline, CDR1 is SGDLS and CDR2 is YYNGEE. V was shortened by 4 bases and J by 3 bases, with 20 bases between the two germline ends. CDR3 bases: TGTGCCAGCAGCCCAGCGGTCGGTACCCAAAACTACGAGCAGTACTTC. Amino acid sequence: CASSPAVGTQNYEQYF.

J is TRBJ1-1 and V is TRBV6-5, with 8 bases fitting TRBD1. The CDR3 is 15 residues long. CDR1 is MNHEY, CDR2 SVGAGI, per germline. The V segment lost 5 bases and the J segment 9 bases; nucleotides outside the gene matches: 14. The CDR3 DNA is TGTGCCAGCAGTCTTACCGGGACAGGATTCCAAAAAGCTTTCTTT. It translates to CASSLTGTGFQKAFF.